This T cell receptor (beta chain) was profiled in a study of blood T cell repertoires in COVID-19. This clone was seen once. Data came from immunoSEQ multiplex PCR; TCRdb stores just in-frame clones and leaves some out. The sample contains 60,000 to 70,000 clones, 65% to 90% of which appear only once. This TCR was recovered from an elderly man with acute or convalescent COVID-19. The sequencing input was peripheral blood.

The CDR3 DNA reads TGTGCCAGCAGCTTAATGGGGGCCCAAGAGACCCAGTACTTC. Amino acid sequence: CASSLMGAQETQYF. This chain uses TRBV7-2 with TRBJ2-5, with D possibly TRBD1 on 6 matching bases. V lost 2 bases and J lost 1, with 8 bases in between. The CDR3 consists of 14 residues. The germline CDR1 and CDR2 sequences are SGHTA and FQGNSA. Full variable domain (missing parts from reference TRBV7-2 and TRBJ2-5): GAGVSQSPSNKVTEKGKDVELRCDPISGHTALYWYRQSLGQGLEFLIYFQGNSAPDKSGLPSDRFSAERTGGSVSTLTIQRTQQEDSAVYLCASSLMGAQETQYFGPGTRLLVL.